The entry below describes one TCR beta chain. Antigen specificity is unknown. This record comes from a study of radiation and T cells in renal cell carcinoma. At the level of the study: Nephrectomy followed 15 Gy stereotactic body radiation by 4 weeks.

The V gene lost 5 bases and the J gene lost 4 bases, with 11 bases spanning the gap. Germline-derived CDR1 and CDR2 are SGHTA and FQGTGA. The CDR3 spans 14 residues. Notes on the study in general: Pretreatment tumor biopsies were lacking, so baseline clonotypes are unknown. Top tumor clonotypes rose in blood 2 weeks post-radiation, then contracted.

The time point: baseline pretreatment blood. Described treatment: 15 Gy SBRT to primary tumor, nephrectomy 4 weeks later. Clear cell pathology was present in this patient's renal cell carcinoma. TCRdb's copy holds only in-frame clones and misses some; the assay was immunoSEQ multiplex PCR. In the table there are about 49,000 clones, about 80% of which are singletons. This sequence was found in a woman between 65 and 79 years old with renal cell carcinoma. The sample in question was blood, obtained from a patient whose treatment included radiotherapy and nephrectomy. This chain uses TRBV7-3 with TRBJ2-2; D not certain. CDR3 nucleotide sequence: TGTGCCAGCAGCCCCGCGGTTAGCACCGGGGAGCTGTTTTTT. It translates to CASSPAVSTGELFF.